These 4 T cell receptor beta chains share one sample of origin, sequenced in a study of tissue T cells after allogeneic stem cell transplantation. Repertoires were generated with immunoSEQ multiplex PCR, while TCRdb's copy carries only in-frame clones and drops some. The table lists some 48,000 clones, about three quarters of them singletons. The sequencing sample was made of sorted cells pooled from one or two spleens. The receptors shown here come from a pool of C57BL/6 mice in good health.

In regard to this clone: The gene names here belong to mouse. The read comes to an end 1 residue before the CDR3 does, leaving the germline J gene to fill in the end. The J gene is TRBJ1-1, the V gene TRBV13-2; 8 bases agree with TRBD1. The CDR3 has 15 amino acids. The trim removed 5 bases at V and 0 bases at J, leaving 6 bases unmatched. Per germline, CDR1 NNHNN and CDR2 SYGAGS (reference sequence). The CDR3 protein is CASGDGQGANTEVFF. The CDR3 DNA, read in part, is TGTGCCAGCGGGGACGGACAGGGCGCAAACACAGAAGTCTTC.

This clone showed up just a few times. Gene names follow the mouse nomenclature. Read sequence stops 1 residue before the CDR3 end, and the germline J gene provides the missing end. The chain employs TRBV13-2 and TRBJ2-7, with 7 bases matching TRBD1. V shed 4 bases, J shed 0 bases, and the junction held 1 base outside the gene matches. This CDR3 contains 13 residues. The germline CDR1 and CDR2 sequences are NNHNN and SYGAGS (reference sequence). The CDR3 loop is CASGWDSSYEQYF. The sequenced part of the CDR3 DNA is TGTGCCAGCGGTTGGGACAGCTCCTATGAACAGTAC.

With respect to this clone: The gene names here belong to mouse. The read falls 1 residue short of the CDR3 end, and the missing part is taken from the germline J gene. The rearrangement uses TRBV31 and TRBJ1-1; 8 bases map to TRBD1. The CDR3 covers 12 residues. After removal of 0 bases from V and 7 bases from J, the junction contained 1 base not matched to a gene. The germline CDR1 and CDR2 sequences are GKSSPN and SITVG. The covered CDR3 bases are TGTGCCTGGAGTCTAGACAGGGGAGAAGTCTTC. It specifies CAWSLDRGEVF. The CDR3, in full, reads CAWSLDRGEVFF.

In regard to this clone: Each gene name is a mouse one. CDR3 bases read: TGTGCAAGCAGCCCTGGACAGTCTGGAAATACGCTCTAT. The encoded protein is CASSPGQSGNTLY. The whole CDR3 region reads CASSPGQSGNTLYF. The chain carries TRBV16 and TRBJ1-3; D may be TRBD1 (6 bases). The CDR3 goes on 1 residue after the read ends, and that part is filled in from the germline J gene. CDR3 length equals 14 residues. V was clipped by 5 bases and J by 1 base, with 9 bases between them. The V gene's germline CDR1 is SGHSA and CDR2 FRNQAP.